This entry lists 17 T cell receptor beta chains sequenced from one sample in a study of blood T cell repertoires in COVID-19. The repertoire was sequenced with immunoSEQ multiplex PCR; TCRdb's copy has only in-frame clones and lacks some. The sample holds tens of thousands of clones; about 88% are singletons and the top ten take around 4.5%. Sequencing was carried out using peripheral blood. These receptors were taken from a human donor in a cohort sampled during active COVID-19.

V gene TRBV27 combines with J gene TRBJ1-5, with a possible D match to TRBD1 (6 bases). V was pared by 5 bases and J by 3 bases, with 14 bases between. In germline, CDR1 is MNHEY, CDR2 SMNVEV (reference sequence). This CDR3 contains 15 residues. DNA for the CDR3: TGTGCCAGCAGTCCCCGGGGGGCCCTCAATCAGCCCCAGCATTTT. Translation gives CASSPRGALNQPQHF.

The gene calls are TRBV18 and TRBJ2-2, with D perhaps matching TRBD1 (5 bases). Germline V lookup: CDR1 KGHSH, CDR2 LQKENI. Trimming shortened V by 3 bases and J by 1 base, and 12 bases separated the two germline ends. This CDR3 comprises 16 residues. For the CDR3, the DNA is TGTGCCAGCTCACCGTATCGACAGATGAACACCGGGGAGCTGTTTTTT. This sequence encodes CASSPYRQMNTGELFF.

CDR3 DNA: TGCAGTGCTTTCCGGGGTGGTGAGCAGTTCTTC. This codes for CSAFRGGEQFF. The chain combines TRBV20-1 with TRBJ2-1; tentatively, D is TRBD2 (5 bases). V lost 5 bases and J 9 bases, leaving 11 bases between the germline ends. Germline CDR1 reads DFQATT; CDR2 reads SNEGSKA (reference sequence). The CDR3 sequence is 11 residues long.

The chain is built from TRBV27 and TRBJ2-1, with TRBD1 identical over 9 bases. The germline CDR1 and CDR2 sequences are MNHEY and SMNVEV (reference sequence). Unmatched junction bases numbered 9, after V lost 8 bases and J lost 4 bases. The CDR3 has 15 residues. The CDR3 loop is CASGIDRGAYNEQFF. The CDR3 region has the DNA TGTGCCAGCGGAATCGACAGGGGGGCTTACAATGAGCAGTTCTTC.

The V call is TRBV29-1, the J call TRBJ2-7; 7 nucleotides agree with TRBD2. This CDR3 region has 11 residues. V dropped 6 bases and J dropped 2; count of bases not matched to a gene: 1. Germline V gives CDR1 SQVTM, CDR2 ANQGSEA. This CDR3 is CSVRGTYEQYF. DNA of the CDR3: TGCAGCGTGCGGGGGACCTACGAGCAGTACTTC.

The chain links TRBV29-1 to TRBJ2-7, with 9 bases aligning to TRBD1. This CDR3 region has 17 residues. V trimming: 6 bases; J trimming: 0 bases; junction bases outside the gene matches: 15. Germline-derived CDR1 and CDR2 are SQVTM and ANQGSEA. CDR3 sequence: CSVTGTGLLESSYEQYF. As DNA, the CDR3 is TGCAGCGTGACCGGGACAGGGCTGCTCGAAAGCTCCTACGAGCAGTACTTC.

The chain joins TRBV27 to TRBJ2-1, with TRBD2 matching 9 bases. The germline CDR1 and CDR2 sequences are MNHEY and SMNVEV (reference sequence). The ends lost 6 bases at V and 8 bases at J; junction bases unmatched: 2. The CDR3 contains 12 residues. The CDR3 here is CASRRLADEQFF. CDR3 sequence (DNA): TGTGCCAGCAGGCGACTAGCGGATGAGCAGTTCTTC.

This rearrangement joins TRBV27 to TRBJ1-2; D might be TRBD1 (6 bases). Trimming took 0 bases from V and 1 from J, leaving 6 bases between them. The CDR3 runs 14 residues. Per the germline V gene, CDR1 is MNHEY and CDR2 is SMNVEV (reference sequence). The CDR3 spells CASSLSGGNYGYTF. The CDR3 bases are TGTGCCAGCAGTTTATCAGGGGGTAACTATGGCTACACCTTC.

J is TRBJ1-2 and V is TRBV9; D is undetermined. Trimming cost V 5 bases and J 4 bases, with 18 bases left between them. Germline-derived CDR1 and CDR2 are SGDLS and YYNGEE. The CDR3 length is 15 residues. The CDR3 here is CASSISSGSRYGYTF. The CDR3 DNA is TGTGCCAGCAGTATTTCATCAGGCTCCCGCTATGGCTACACCTTC.

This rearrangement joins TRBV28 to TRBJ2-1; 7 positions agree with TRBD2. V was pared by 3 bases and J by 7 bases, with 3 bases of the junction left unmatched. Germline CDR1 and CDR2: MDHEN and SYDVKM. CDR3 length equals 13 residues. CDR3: CASSFGGSNEQFF. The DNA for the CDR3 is TGTGCCAGCAGTTTCGGCGGGAGTAATGAGCAGTTCTTC.

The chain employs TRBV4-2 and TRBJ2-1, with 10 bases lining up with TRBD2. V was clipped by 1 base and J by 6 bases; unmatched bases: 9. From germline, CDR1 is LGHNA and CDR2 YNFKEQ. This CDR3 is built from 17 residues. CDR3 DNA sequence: TGTGCCAGCAGCCAAGTCGGTCGGACTAGCGGTCCCAATGAGCAGTTCTTC. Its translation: CASSQVGRTSGPNEQFF.

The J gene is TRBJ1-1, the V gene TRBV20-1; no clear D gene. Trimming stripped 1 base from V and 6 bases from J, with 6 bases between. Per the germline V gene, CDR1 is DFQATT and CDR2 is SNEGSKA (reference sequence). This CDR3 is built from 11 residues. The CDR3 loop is CSARGGSEAFF. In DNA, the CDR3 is TGCAGTGCTAGAGGCGGGTCTGAAGCTTTCTTT.

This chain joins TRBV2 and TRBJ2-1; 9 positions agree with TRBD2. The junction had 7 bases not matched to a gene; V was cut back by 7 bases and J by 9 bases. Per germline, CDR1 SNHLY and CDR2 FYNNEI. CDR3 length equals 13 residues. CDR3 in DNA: TGTGCCAGCAAGGCTAGCGGGATTGGTGAGCAGTTCTTC. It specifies CASKASGIGEQFF.

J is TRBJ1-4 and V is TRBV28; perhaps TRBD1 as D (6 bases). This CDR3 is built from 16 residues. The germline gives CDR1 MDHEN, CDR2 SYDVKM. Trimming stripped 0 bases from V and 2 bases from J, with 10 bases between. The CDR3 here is CASSLWGAATNEKLFF. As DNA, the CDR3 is TGTGCCAGCAGTTTATGGGGGGCGGCTACTAATGAAAAACTGTTTTTT. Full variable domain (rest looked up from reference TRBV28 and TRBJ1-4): DVKVTQSSRYLVKRTGEKVFLECVQDMDHENMFWYRQDPGLGLRLIYFSYDVKMKEKGDIPEGYSVSREKKERFSLILESASTNQTSMYLCASSLWGAATNEKLFFGSGTQLSVL.

The CDR3 region is CASSQTGGNEKLFF. In nucleotides, the CDR3 is TGTGCCAGCTCACAGACAGGGGGGAATGAAAAACTGTTTTTT. The V and J genes are TRBV18 and TRBJ1-4; TRBD1 matches at 9 bases. Germline V lookup: CDR1 KGHSH, CDR2 LQKENI. With 4 bases clipped from V and 5 bases from J, the junction kept 2 bases outside the gene matches. The CDR3 consists of 14 residues.

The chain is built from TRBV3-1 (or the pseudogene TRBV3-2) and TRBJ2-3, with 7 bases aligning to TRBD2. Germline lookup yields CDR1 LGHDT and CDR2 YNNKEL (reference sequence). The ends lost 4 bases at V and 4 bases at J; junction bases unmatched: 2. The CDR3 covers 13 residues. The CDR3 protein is CASSRAGSDTQYF. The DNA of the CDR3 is TGTGCCAGCAGCCGAGCGGGGTCAGATACGCAGTATTTT.

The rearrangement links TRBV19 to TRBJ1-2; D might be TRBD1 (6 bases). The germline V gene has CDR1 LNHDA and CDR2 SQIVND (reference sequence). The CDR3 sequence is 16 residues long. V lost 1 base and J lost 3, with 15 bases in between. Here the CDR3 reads CASSIGTANPYYGYTF. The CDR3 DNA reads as TGTGCCAGTAGTATAGGGACAGCGAACCCTTACTATGGCTACACCTTC.